This T cell receptor beta chain was captured by sequencing in a study of Ad26.COV2.S vaccination and SARS-CoV-2 variants. Overall study: Each vaccinee took Ad26.COV2.S intramuscularly, once or twice 56 days apart. Whole-study findings and limits: Vaccine recipients showed a spike-specific TCR breadth that was higher than in placebo recipients. In TCR breadth and depth analyses, total T cell responses may have been underestimated.

This clone has only a few counts. The antigen is unknown. This table comes from immunoSEQ multiplex PCR, and its TCRdb copy is limited to in-frame clones, with some not included. This repertoire shows a few hundred thousand clones, about 87% found once; its top ten account for more than 2.5%. Indicated treatment: around 19 received Ad26.COV2.S at low or high dose, single or two shots; about 5 received placebo; per-sample allocation not given. Collection of the samples took place on day 63 after the first injection of vaccine or placebo. The germline gives CDR1 MNHEY, CDR2 SMNVEV (reference sequence). The CDR3 is 13 residues long. Trimming removed 5 bases from V and 0 bases from J, with 7 bases in between.

Sequences were derived from peripheral blood, sampled in a trial of Ad26.COV2.S vaccine versus placebo. The chain recombines TRBV27 with TRBJ1-1; the D is unclear. The sequence derives from a person between 18 and 65 years old who received the Ad26.COV2.S COVID-19 vaccine or a placebo. In DNA, the CDR3 is TGTGCCAGCAGTCCCTACATGAACACTGAAGCTTTCTTT. Its translation: CASSPYMNTEAFF.